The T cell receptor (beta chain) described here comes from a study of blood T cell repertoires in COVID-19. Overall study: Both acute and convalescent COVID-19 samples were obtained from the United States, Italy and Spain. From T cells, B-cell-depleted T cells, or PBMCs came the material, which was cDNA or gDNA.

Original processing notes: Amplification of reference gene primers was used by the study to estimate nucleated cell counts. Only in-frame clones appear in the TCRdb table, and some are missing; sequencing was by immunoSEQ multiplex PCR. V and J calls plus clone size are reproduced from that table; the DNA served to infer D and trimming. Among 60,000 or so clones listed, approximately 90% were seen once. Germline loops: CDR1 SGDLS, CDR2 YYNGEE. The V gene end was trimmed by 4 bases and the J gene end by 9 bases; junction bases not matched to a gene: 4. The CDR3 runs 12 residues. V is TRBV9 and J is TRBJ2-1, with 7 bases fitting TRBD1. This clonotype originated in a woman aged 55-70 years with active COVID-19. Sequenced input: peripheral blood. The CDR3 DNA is TGTGCCAGCAGCCTACAGGGGTCTGAGCAGTTCTTC. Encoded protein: CASSLQGSEQFF.